Listed below are T cell receptor beta chains from one sample, sequenced in a study of Graves' ophthalmopathy and Graves' hyperthyroidism. TCRdb independently ran MiXCR on the multiplex PCR reads; one entry per CDR3 protein. This table holds around 660,000 distinct CDR3 sequences, roughly two fifths found once. Sequencing was carried out using peripheral blood. The source of these receptors is an adult man with Graves' ophthalmopathy. CDR3s include the opening cysteine and the closing phenylalanine or tryptophan. Each record gives: J gene, CDR3 length, clone size, D gene, V gene, CDR3 protein, CDR3 DNA. The D gene is left open where the match is weak. A clone size is listed for some rows: how often the clone was seen (once, few, many), or a class if it is expanded.

TRBJ2-5,14,many,-,TRBV12-3/TRBV12-4,CASSPLGERETQYF,TGTGCCAGCAGTCCTCTTGGGGAGCGAGAGACCCAGTACTTC
TRBJ1-5,15,many,TRBD1,TRBV19,CASNNRGNSNQPQHF,TGTGCCAGTAATAACAGGGGCAATAGCAATCAGCCCCAGCATTTT
TRBJ2-7,15,-,TRBD1,TRBV7-8,CASSYSRTGGGEQYF,TGTGCCAGCAGCTACTCAAGGACAGGGGGCGGTGAGCAGTACTTC
TRBJ1-4,13,-,TRBD1,TRBV25-1,CASNRGPNEKLFF,TGTGCCAGCAACAGGGGTCCAAATGAAAAACTGTTTTTT
TRBJ1-4,15,-,-,TRBV25-1,CASLRPAATNEKLFF,TGTGCCAGCCTCCGTCCGGCAGCAACTAATGAAAAACTGTTTTTT
TRBJ1-5,14,few,-,TRBV15,CATSSLAGNQPQHF,TGTGCCACCAGCAGCTTGGCCGGCAATCAGCCCCAGCATTTT
TRBJ2-2,15,-,TRBD2,TRBV24-1,CASSLGGVDTGELFF,TGTGCCAGCAGTTTGGGAGGGGTCGACACCGGGGAGCTGTTTTTT
TRBJ2-7,14,many,-,TRBV7-9,CASSPPLREYEQYF,TGTGCCAGCAGCCCCCCCCTTAGGGAATACGAGCAGTACTTC
TRBJ1-1,15,-,-,TRBV4-2,CASSQTWGAETEAFF,TGTGCCAGCAGTCAGACCTGGGGGGCGGAGACTGAAGCTTTCTTT
TRBJ2-5,15,many,TRBD2,TRBV25-1,CASSDLAGAQETQYF,TGTGCCAGCAGTGATCTAGCGGGAGCCCAAGAGACCCAGTACTTC
TRBJ1-2,11,many,-,TRBV6-6,CASAISYGYTF,TGTGCCAGCGCTATCAGTTATGGCTACACCTTC
TRBJ1-5,15,many,TRBD1,TRBV7-9,CASSLGTGLNQPQHF,TGTGCCAGCAGCCTCGGGACAGGGCTTAATCAGCCCCAGCATTTT
TRBJ1-1,12,many,-,TRBV6-5,CASSPRDTGHIF,TGTGCCAGCAGTCCCCGGGACACTGGGCATATATTT
TRBJ2-5,13,-,TRBD1,TRBV20-1,CSARGGGGKTQYF,TGCAGTGCTAGAGGAGGGGGCGGTAAGACCCAGTACTTC
TRBJ2-2,14,-,TRBD2,TRBV10-3,CASTPGGPAGELFF,TGTGCCAGCACCCCGGGGGGGCCGGCCGGGGAGCTGTTTTTT
TRBJ2-1,15,few,TRBD2,TRBV12-3/TRBV12-4,CASSFIAGGPNEQFF,TGTGCCAGCAGTTTCATAGCGGGAGGGCCCAATGAGCAGTTCTTC
TRBJ1-1,14,-,TRBD1,TRBV29-1,CSVETGGMSTEAFF,TGCAGCGTCGAGACAGGGGGGATGAGCACTGAAGCTTTCTTT
TRBJ2-7,15,-,-,TRBV7-9,CASSSRAQSSYEQYF,TGTGCCAGCAGCTCCCGGGCCCAGAGCTCCTACGAGCAGTACTTC
TRBJ2-7,15,many,TRBD1,TRBV6-6,CASSYSGQGSYEQYF,TGTGCCAGCAGCTATTCGGGACAGGGGTCCTACGAGCAGTACTTC
TRBJ2-5,16,-,-,TRBV7-6,CASSFPSRGHQETQYF,TGTGCCAGCAGCTTTCCAAGCAGGGGACATCAAGAGACCCAGTACTTC
TRBJ1-4,15,-,-,TRBV15,CATSRQGRPNEKLFF,TGTGCCACCAGCAGGCAGGGTAGGCCGAATGAAAAACTGTTTTTT
TRBJ1-1,16,-,TRBD1,TRBV7-2,CASMLRGTGGLSEAFF,TGTGCCAGCATGCTACGCGGGACAGGGGGCTTGTCTGAAGCTTTCTTT
TRBJ2-7,18,few,-,TRBV25-1,CASSQTQPAEGGFYEQYF,TGTGCCAGCAGCCAAACCCAGCCTGCCGAGGGGGGGTTTTACGAGCAGTACTTC
TRBJ2-7,13,many,-,TRBV7-2,CAIPLSGWNEQYF,TGTGCCATCCCCTTGAGCGGGTGGAACGAGCAGTACTTC
TRBJ2-7,15,-,TRBD1,TRBV7-3,CASSVQAGGFYEQYF,TGTGCCAGCAGCGTACAAGCAGGGGGCTTCTACGAGCAGTACTTC
TRBJ1-2,15,-,-,TRBV2,CASSSGTGLRYGYTF,TGTGCCAGCAGTTCCGGGACTGGTCTACGATATGGCTACACCTTC
TRBJ2-5,17,many,TRBD2,TRBV2,CASSDPGRTRVEETQYF,TGTGCCAGCAGTGACCCAGGTCGGACTAGGGTCGAAGAGACCCAGTACTTC
TRBJ2-7,15,few,-,TRBV5-1,CASSLRGGRSYEQYF,TGCGCCAGCAGCTTGAGGGGTGGCCGCTCCTACGAGCAGTACTTC
TRBJ2-5,14,many,-,TRBV7-6,CASSFVPGGETQYF,TGTGCCAGCAGCTTTGTTCCGGGTGGAGAGACCCAGTACTTC
TRBJ2-7,14,many,TRBD2,TRBV9,CASSVDGGSYEQYF,TGTGCCAGCAGCGTAGATGGCGGGAGCTACGAGCAGTACTTC
TRBJ2-7,11,many,-,TRBV19,CASGPGYEQYF,TGTGCCAGTGGGCCTGGGTACGAGCAGTACTTC
TRBJ2-7,14,many,-,TRBV5-5,CASSPGQGVDEQYF,TGTGCCAGCAGCCCCGGGCAGGGAGTTGACGAGCAGTACTTC
TRBJ1-5,15,many,-,TRBV10-3,CAIPTELTSNQPQHF,TGTGCCATCCCGACAGAACTGACTAGCAATCAGCCCCAGCATTTT
TRBJ1-4,16,many,-,TRBV5-1,CASSLAGGGDNEKLFF,TGCGCCAGCAGCCTGGCCGGCGGAGGGGATAATGAAAAACTGTTTTTT
TRBJ2-5,18,-,TRBD2,TRBV7-8,CASSPRTSGRAVQETQYF,TGTGCCAGCAGCCCGCGGACTAGCGGGAGGGCCGTCCAAGAGACCCAGTACTTC
TRBJ2-2,16,-,TRBD1,TRBV19,CASSMYLAGGTGELFF,TGTGCCAGTAGTATGTATCTGGCAGGGGGCACCGGGGAGCTGTTTTTT
TRBJ1-3,15,many,TRBD1,TRBV7-6,CASSQDRVAGNTIYF,TGTGCCAGCAGCCAAGACAGGGTAGCTGGAAACACCATATATTTT
TRBJ2-6,16,many,-,TRBV29-1,CSVELTDPSGANVLTF,TGCAGCGTTGAGCTGACCGACCCCTCTGGGGCCAACGTCCTGACTTTC
TRBJ1-5,12,many,-,TRBV29-1,CSVGDLGQPQHF,TGCAGCGTTGGGGACCTCGGGCAGCCCCAGCATTTT
TRBJ2-7,17,few,TRBD2,TRBV25-1,CASSGVRAGGPYNEQYF,TGTGCCAGCAGTGGAGTCCGTGCGGGGGGCCCCTACAATGAGCAGTACTTC
TRBJ1-4,15,once,TRBD1,TRBV20-1,CSARVKGTGDEKLFF,TGCAGTGCTAGAGTCAAGGGGACAGGGGATGAAAAACTGTTTTTT
TRBJ2-2,12,many,-,TRBV20-1,CSAGRQAGELFF,TGCAGTGCTGGAAGACAGGCCGGGGAGCTGTTTTTT
TRBJ1-1,12,-,-,TRBV19,CAWSIGGTEAFF,TGTGCCTGGAGCATTGGTGGTACTGAAGCTTTCTTT
TRBJ2-5,13,once,-,TRBV19,CASSIDRRGHPFF,TGTGCCAGTAGTATAGATCGGAGGGGCCATCCGTTCTTC
TRBJ1-6,13,-,-,TRBV6-1,CASSEIYNSPLHF,TGTGCCAGCTCAGAAATCTATAATTCACCCCTCCACTTT
TRBJ1-4,13,many,-,TRBV2,CASSEYRAEKLFF,TGTGCCAGCAGTGAATATCGGGCCGAAAAACTGTTTTTT
TRBJ2-7,12,many,-,TRBV24-1,CATSDPTGEQYF,TGTGCCACCAGTGACCCGACAGGCGAGCAGTACTTC
TRBJ1-5,14,few,TRBD1,TRBV7-8,CASRQGAGNQPQHF,TGTGCCAGCAGACAGGGGGCGGGCAATCAGCCCCAGCATTTT
TRBJ2-7,13,many,-,TRBV7-2,CASTQGSGFEQYF,TGTGCCAGCACCCAGGGGTCAGGGTTCGAGCAGTACTTC
TRBJ1-4,15,-,TRBD1,TRBV4-2,CASSQATGVSEKLFF,TGTGCCAGCAGCCAGGCAACAGGGGTCTCTGAAAAACTGTTTTTT
TRBJ2-3,14,-,-,TRBV2,CASSEAGGTDTQYF,TGTGCCAGCAGTGAAGCCGGGGGAACAGATACGCAGTATTTT
TRBJ1-4,14,-,-,TRBV12-3/TRBV12-4,CASSRSEGAEKLFF,TGTGCCAGCAGCCGATCGGAGGGAGCTGAAAAACTGTTTTTT
TRBJ1-6,15,few,TRBD1,TRBV5-1,CASSLTGQRISPLHF,TGTGCCAGCAGCTTAACGGGACAGCGCATTTCACCCCTCCACTTT
TRBJ2-7,12,many,-,TRBV2,CAGSGVSHEQYF,TGTGCCGGAAGTGGGGTCTCGCACGAGCAGTACTTC
TRBJ1-5,15,few,TRBD1,TRBV7-2,CASSRGTGGAETQHF,TGTGCCAGCAGCCGAGGGACAGGGGGCGCAGAGACCCAGCATTTT
TRBJ2-6,16,-,-,TRBV7-9,CASSLEGLSGANVLTF,TGTGCCAGCAGCTTAGAAGGGCTCTCTGGGGCCAACGTCCTGACTTTC
TRBJ2-3,15,-,-,TRBV24-1,CATSDLLGSADTQYF,TGTGCCACCAGTGATTTGTTGGGTTCGGCAGATACGCAGTATTTT
TRBJ2-6,15,-,TRBD2,TRBV7-2,CASREYGRGGYVLTF,TGTGCCAGCAGAGAATACGGGAGGGGGGGCTACGTCCTGACTTTC
TRBJ1-2,15,-,TRBD1,TRBV15,CATSSLGQGHYGYTF,TGTGCCACCAGCAGTCTCGGACAGGGACACTATGGCTACACCTTC
TRBJ1-2,14,-,TRBD1,TRBV10-3,CAISERQGGYGYTF,TGTGCCATCAGTGAGAGACAGGGCGGCTATGGCTACACCTTC